This T cell receptor (beta chain) was captured by sequencing in a study of beta chain features in type 1 diabetes. Study-level results: TCRB CDR3s from Type 1 diabetes patients were moderately but significantly shorter in all four CD4+ subsets.

The authors sorted CD4+ naive, central memory, regulatory and stem cell-like memory cells via CD45RO/CCR7/CD25/CD127/CD95/CD27. Expressed TCRB transcripts were sequenced, since all the RNA that had been isolated was reverse transcribed. Profiled with immunoSEQ multiplex PCR; TCRdb holds only in-frame clones, not every one. The sample includes about 150,000 clones, 9% to 12% of them seen just once. Notes on this clone: The antigen remains undetermined.

Per germline, CDR1 LNHDA and CDR2 SQIVND (reference sequence). Deletions cut 5 bases from V and 4 bases from J, with 18 bases between. This CDR3 spans 16 amino acids. Sequences were obtained from central memory CD4+ T cells from blood. This sequence joins TRBV19 and TRBJ1-5, with D perhaps TRBD1 (5 bases). This TCR was sampled from a man between 25 and 39 years old with type 1 diabetes. As DNA, the CDR3 is TGTGCCAGTAGTCCCCGATTTCGCGGGGGTAATCAGCCCCAGCATTTT. It translates to CASSPRFRGGNQPQHF.